Listed below are T cell receptor beta chains from one sample, sequenced in a study of T cells in Graves' hyperthyroidism and ophthalmopathy. MiXCR, run by TCRdb on the multiplex PCR reads, gives a single entry per CDR3 protein. Altogether about 380,000 distinct CDR3 sequences are present, around 13% being singletons, with the ten largest covering about 18%. Sequences were obtained from blood. The receptors stem from a woman aged 25-40 years with Graves' ophthalmopathy. Each CDR3 is given with its conserved first and last residue. The D gene is left open where the match is weak. Not every row has a clone size; where given, it reads once, few, many or a size class.

TRBV6-4	TRBD1	TRBJ2-1	.	TGTGCCAGCAGTGCCCGTCAGGGACAGCCTTTGGATGAGCAGTTCTTC	CASSARQGQPLDEQFF
TRBV28	TRBD2	TRBJ2-3	many	TGTGCCAGCAGTATCGGCGGGGGGGGGGATGATACGCAGTATTTT	CASSIGGGGDDTQYF
TRBV6-1	.	TRBJ1-1	many	TGTGCCAGCAGTGACCCCAGGGGCAGGGTGCACACTGAAGCTTTCTTT	CASSDPRGRVHTEAFF
TRBV4-1	TRBD1	TRBJ1-5	many	TGCGCCAGCAGCCAAGAGACACAGGGGTATCAGCCCCAGCATTTT	CASSQETQGYQPQHF
TRBV3-1	.	TRBJ2-1	many	TGTGCCAGCAGCCAGGGGGCTTGGGGGGGAAGTTTTGAGCAGTTCTTC	CASSQGAWGGSFEQFF
TRBV20-1	.	TRBJ1-5	many	TGCAGTGCTACGGACCGAGCTATTGGGCCCCAGCATTTT	CSATDRAIGPQHF
TRBV9	.	TRBJ1-5	few	TGTGCCAGCAGCGCGACGGATACCAATCAGCCCCAGCATTTT	CASSATDTNQPQHF
TRBV2	.	TRBJ2-3	many	TGTGCCAGCAGTGAGGGCAGGGCCACAGATACGCAGTATTTT	CASSEGRATDTQYF
TRBV20-1	.	TRBJ2-3	.	TGCAGTGCTGGAGAGGGGGGGGGGGCGGTGGGGTATCCGCAGTATTTT	CSAGEGGGAVGYPQYF
TRBV28	TRBD1	TRBJ1-1	many	TGTGCCAGCTCGGGACAGGGGGCGCTCCTCGACACTGAAGCTTTCTTT	CASSGQGALLDTEAFF
TRBV7-9	.	TRBJ2-5	once	TGTGCCAGCAGCTGGGTAAGACAGGCACAAGGGACCCAGTACTTC	CASSWVRQAQGTQYF
TRBV6-1	.	TRBJ1-1	many	TGTGCCAGCAGTCGAATCCGGGCTACAACGACTGAAGCTTTCTTT	CASSRIRATTTEAFF
TRBV3-1	TRBD2	TRBJ2-2	many	TGTGCCAGCAGCCTCTCCGGACTAGCGGGGGGGCGGTACAGCGGGGAGCTGTTTTTT	CASSLSGLAGGRYSGELFF
TRBV19	TRBD1	TRBJ1-6	.	TGTGCCAGCAACCGGGACAGGGGTTCACCCCTCCACTTT	CASNRDRGSPLHF
TRBV12-3/TRBV12-4	TRBD1	TRBJ2-3	many	TGTGCCAGCAGTTCAGGGGGCTTCGCAGATACGCAGTATTTT	CASSSGGFADTQYF
TRBV6-1	TRBD1	TRBJ1-2	many	TGTGCCAGCAGCATCGACAGGGACTATGGCTACACCTTC	CASSIDRDYGYTF
TRBV7-2	TRBD2	TRBJ2-5	many	TGTGCCAGCAGCTTAAGACTAGCCTCCCCCCAAGAGACCCAGTACTTC	CASSLRLASPQETQYF
TRBV7-2	TRBD1	TRBJ1-5	many	TGTGCCAGCAGCCCTCAGGGGGGCCTTAGCAATCAGCCCCAGCATTTT	CASSPQGGLSNQPQHF
TRBV19	.	TRBJ1-1	few	TGTGCCAGTAGCTTCAAGAACACTGAAGCTTTCTTT	CASSFKNTEAFF
TRBV28	TRBD1	TRBJ1-6	.	TGTGCCAGCAGGTACGACCCCGGGACAGGTAGCTCACCCCTCCACTTT	CASRYDPGTGSSPLHF
TRBV27	.	TRBJ2-4	.	TGTGCCAGCAGTTTAGGCCCCTTTGAAAACATTCAGTACTTC	CASSLGPFENIQYF
TRBV5-1	.	TRBJ2-6	.	TGCGCCAGCAGCTTGGGACCGTCCTCTGGGGCCAACGTCCTGACTTTC	CASSLGPSSGANVLTF
TRBV6-1	TRBD2	TRBJ2-3	many	TGTGCCAGCAGTTTCCCGGGACTAGCGGGAACTACGCAGTATTTT	CASSFPGLAGTTQYF
TRBV2	.	TRBJ2-2	.	TGTGCCAGCAGGGACGAGAACACCGGGGAGCTGTTTTTT	CASRDENTGELFF
TRBV6-1	TRBD1	TRBJ1-5	many	TGTGCCAGCAGTCGACAGGGGGGGTCGGGTCAGCCCCAGCATTTT	CASSRQGGSGQPQHF
TRBV9	TRBD1	TRBJ2-7	.	TGTGCCAGCAGCGCCGGACAGGTCCCTTACGAGCAGTACTTC	CASSAGQVPYEQYF
TRBV7-9	.	TRBJ1-2	.	TGTGCCAGCAGCTTAGGCGACAGGCTGCCCGTGGGCTACACCTTC	CASSLGDRLPVGYTF
TRBV6-1	TRBD2	TRBJ2-3	many	TGTGCCAGCAGGTGGGCTAGCGGGGGGACGAGCACAGATACGCAGTATTTT	CASRWASGGTSTDTQYF